The 27 T cell receptor beta chains below were found in one sample sequenced in a study of blood T cell repertoires in COVID-19. Clones were sequenced by immunoSEQ multiplex PCR, and TCRdb holds only the in-frame ones, with some missing. The table includes about 380,000 clones, approximately 80% detected once. Sequencing used peripheral blood. The receptors come from a human donor with acute or convalescent COVID-19. The donor label of this sample is uncertain.

The V call is TRBV19, the J call TRBJ1-4, with TRBD1 matching over 8 bases. The CDR3 has 17 residues. V was clipped by 3 bases and J by 5 bases; unmatched bases: 11. The germline V gene encodes CDR1 LNHDA and CDR2 SQIVND (reference sequence). The CDR3 nucleotides read TGTGCCAGTAGTATCGCGACAGGGGTTGCCAAAAATGAAAAACTGTTTTTT. This translates into CASSIATGVAKNEKLFF. The variable domain in full, completed from reference TRBV19 and TRBJ1-4, reads DGGITQSPKYLFRKEGQNVTLSCEQNLNHDAMYWYRQDPGQGLRLIYYSQIVNDFQKGDIAEGYSVSREKKESFPLTVTSAQKNPTAFYLCASSIATGVAKNEKLFFGSGTQLSVL.

The CDR3 region has the DNA TGTGCCAGCAGTTTATTGTGGGCTAGCCACACCAAAAACATTCAGTACTTC. It translates to CASSLLWASHTKNIQYF. The chain employs TRBV27 and TRBJ2-4, with a weak D call TRBD2 (5 bases). The CDR3 consists of 17 residues. Germline CDR1 and CDR2: MNHEY and SMNVEV (reference sequence). Trimming stripped 1 base from V and 2 bases from J, with 15 bases between.

V and J are TRBV5-1 and TRBJ2-3; possibly TRBD2 for D (7 bases). The CDR3 length is 15 residues. CDR1 and CDR2 (germline): SGHRS, YFSETQ. With 5 bases removed from V and 2 bases from J, the gap between germline ends came to 15 bases. CDR3 loop: CASSRDRGATDTQYF. CDR3 coding DNA: TGCGCCAGCAGTCGCGACCGGGGGGCCACAGATACGCAGTATTTT.

The V gene is TRBV19, the J gene TRBJ2-7, with 13 positions matching TRBD2. V was pared by 4 bases and J by 10 bases, with 10 bases of the junction left unmatched. The CDR3 length is 15 residues. The V gene's germline CDR1 is LNHDA and CDR2 SQIVND (reference sequence). CDR3 loop: CASSTPPGTSGVQYF. For the CDR3, the DNA is TGTGCCAGTAGTACCCCCCCCGGGACTAGCGGGGTTCAGTACTTC.

The V gene is TRBV28, the J gene TRBJ2-7; D is possibly TRBD2 (6 bases). The CDR3 runs to 13 residues. Trimming pared 5 bases from V and 4 bases from J, leaving 12 bases between. Germline lookup yields CDR1 MDHEN and CDR2 SYDVKM. The CDR3 here is CASSTQGRYEQYF. The CDR3 DNA reads as TGTGCCAGCAGTACCCAAGGGAGGTACGAGCAGTACTTC.

V usage is TRBV2 and J usage is TRBJ2-5, with 9 positions matching TRBD1. This CDR3 region has 14 residues. Germline V CDR1 and CDR2: SNHLY, FYNNEI. J lost 4 bases, V lost 5 bases, and 5 bases had no gene match. CDR3 DNA sequence: TGTGCCAGCAGTCGAAACAGGGGGCGAGAGACCCAGTACTTC. Amino acids: CASSRNRGRETQYF.

This clone was seen only a few times. V and J are TRBV27 and TRBJ2-1; TRBD1 aligns across 8 bases. Trimming removed 5 bases from V and 7 bases from J; junction bases left unmatched: 10. Germline V gene lookup returns CDR1 MNHEY and CDR2 SMNVEV (reference sequence). The CDR3 length is 15 residues. The DNA of the CDR3 is TGTGCCAGCAGTACCTGGGGGACAGGTTCTAATGAGCAGTTCTTC. Protein: CASSTWGTGSNEQFF.

V is TRBV6-5 and J is TRBJ2-7, with 8 bases fitting TRBD2. Germline V CDR1 and CDR2: MNHEY, SVGAGI. V gave up 7 bases and J gave up 0 bases; unmatched junction bases: 8. The length of the CDR3 is 15 residues. CDR3 in amino acids: CASNREGMGSYEQYF. The CDR3 region has the DNA TGTGCCAGCAATCGGGAGGGAATGGGCTCCTACGAGCAGTACTTC.

The genes are TRBV7-9 and TRBJ1-1; no reliable D call. V was clipped by 10 bases and J by 3 bases, with 18 bases between them. Germline loops: CDR1 SEHNR, CDR2 FQNEAQ (reference sequence). This CDR3 is 14 amino acids long. Here the CDR3 reads CAIPGVPGYTEAFF. Here the CDR3 DNA reads TGTGCCATCCCGGGAGTCCCGGGGTACACTGAAGCTTTCTTT.

The rearrangement uses TRBV30 and TRBJ2-1; the match to TRBD2 covers 12 bases. The CDR3 has 15 residues. CDR1 is GTSNPN, CDR2 SVGIG, per germline (reference sequence). The junction had 6 bases not matched to a gene; V was cut back by 3 bases and J by 6 bases. CDR3 coding DNA: TGTGCCTGGAGCCTGAGGGGACTAGCGGGCAATGAGCAGTTCTTC. Residues: CAWSLRGLAGNEQFF.

CDR3 sequence reads: CASSSRLTYEQYF. DNA for the CDR3: TGTGCCAGCAGCTCTCGACTTACCTACGAGCAGTACTTC. The gene calls are TRBV5-6 and TRBJ2-7; D remains ambiguous. The CDR3 is 13 amino acids. V shed 3 bases and J shed 2 bases, with 9 bases lying between them. Germline V gene lookup returns CDR1 SGHDT and CDR2 YYEEEE.

The chain combines TRBV7-9 with TRBJ1-1, with TRBD1 as a possible D gene (5 bases). The ends were cut back, 5 bases at V and 6 bases at J, with 19 bases in the middle. The CDR3 totals 15 residues. CDR1 is SEHNR and CDR2 is FQNEAQ in the germline V gene (reference sequence). The CDR3 nucleotides are TGTGCCAGCAGCGCCGGCGGGGCAATGTGGGCTGAAGCTTTCTTT. This encodes CASSAGGAMWAEAFF.

The rearrangement joins TRBV4-1 to TRBJ1-5; D remains unclear. The CDR3 is 15 amino acids. Between the trimmed V and J ends, which lost 1 base and 6 bases, there was a span of 13 bases. The germline CDR1 and CDR2 sequences are MGHRA and YSYEKL. In DNA form, the CDR3 reads TGCGCCAGCAGCCAAGGTGTCCAAAGCGGTCAGCCCCAGCATTTT. It translates to CASSQGVQSGQPQHF.

The CDR3 DNA reads TGTGCCAGCAGCGCCGGCGGGGGAGTAAGGGAGCTGTTTTTT. It specifies CASSAGGGVRELFF. The chain links TRBV6-6 to TRBJ2-2, with 7 positions matching TRBD2. With V trimmed by 6 bases and J by 9 bases, 10 bases remained unmatched. This CDR3 is 14 amino acids long. The germline gives CDR1 MNHNY, CDR2 SVGAGI (reference sequence).

The genes are TRBV9 and TRBJ2-1; TRBD1 is a possible D gene (6 bases). The V end lost 4 bases, the J end lost 6 bases, and 23 bases lay between the germline ends. The germline CDR1 and CDR2 sequences are SGDLS and YYNGEE. The CDR3 is 17 residues long. Here the CDR3 DNA reads TGTGCCAGCAGCACCATAGGGGCCGGGACAAAAGGCAATGAGCAGTTCTTC. Translating gives CASSTIGAGTKGNEQFF.

This chain links TRBV4-1 with TRBJ2-7; 9 bases align to TRBD1. The J segment lost 7 bases and the V segment lost 5 bases, leaving 12 bases of the junction unmatched. The CDR3 loop spans 15 amino acids. Germline V gives CDR1 MGHRA, CDR2 YSYEKL. The CDR3 spells CASSSTGGNSEEQYF. The DNA for the CDR3 is TGCGCCAGCAGCTCCACAGGGGGCAATTCAGAGGAGCAGTACTTC.

The chain uses TRBV5-6 and TRBJ1-5; 11 bases line up with TRBD1. CDR1 SGHDT and CDR2 YYEEEE come from the germline V gene. V was pared by 2 bases and J by 1 base, with 5 bases of the junction left unmatched. This CDR3 has 17 residues. In nucleotides, the CDR3 is TGTGCCAGCAGCTTCTGGACAGGGGGCTCGAGCAATCAGCCCCAGCATTTT. This translates into CASSFWTGGSSNQPQHF.

V usage is TRBV3-1 (or the pseudogene TRBV3-2) and J usage is TRBJ2-1; 7 bases are a match to TRBD2. The CDR3 has 18 amino acids. Unmatched junction bases numbered 15, after V lost 3 bases and J lost 4 bases. The germline V gene encodes CDR1 LGHDT and CDR2 YNNKEL (reference sequence). The CDR3 bases are TGTGCCAGCAGCCAGCTGCCTCGTGGGGGACTATCTTACAATGAGCAGTTCTTC. Amino acid sequence: CASSQLPRGGLSYNEQFF.

The sample holds a few counts of this clone. The chain joins TRBV6-2 or TRBV6-3 to TRBJ2-7; D possibly corresponds to TRBD1 (6 bases). This CDR3 spans 14 amino acids. CDR1 is MNHEY, CDR2 SVGEGT, per germline. V was pared by 6 bases and J by 2 bases, with 14 bases between. The CDR3 nucleotides are TGTGCCAGCAGCCACAACAGGGAACCCTACGAGCAGTACTTC. Its protein product is CASSHNREPYEQYF.

The chain is built from TRBV2 and TRBJ2-1; 7 bases match TRBD1. J was trimmed by 5 bases and V by 4 bases; bases with no gene match: 2. The CDR3 runs to 13 residues. In germline, CDR1 is SNHLY, CDR2 FYNNEI. In DNA, the CDR3 is TGTGCCAGCAGTGGGGGACAGAACAATGAGCAGTTCTTC. Translation gives CASSGGQNNEQFF.

The chain uses TRBV18 and TRBJ1-2; 7 bases map to TRBD1. CDR3 length: 14 residues. CDR1 and CDR2 from the germline V gene are KGHSH and LQKENI. The junction had 8 bases not matched to a gene; V was cut back by 6 bases and J by 4 bases. CDR3 in DNA: TGTGCCAGCTCTCGTCCGGGACAGCCCTATGGCTACACCTTC. Translating gives CASSRPGQPYGYTF.

The chain links TRBV7-9 to TRBJ1-4, with 7 bases matching TRBD1. The V segment lost 4 bases and the J segment 0 bases; nucleotides outside the gene matches: 8. The CDR3 runs 17 residues. Per germline, CDR1 SEHNR and CDR2 FQNEAQ (reference sequence). The CDR3 region has the DNA TGTGCCAGCAGCTATAACAGGGGAGTAGCAACTAATGAAAAACTGTTTTTT. The encoded protein is CASSYNRGVATNEKLFF.

The rearrangement links TRBV18 to TRBJ1-4; D is ambiguous. The CDR3 has 14 amino acids. Germline CDR1 KGHSH, CDR2 LQKENI. Trimming left V 8 bases short and J 0 bases short, with 10 bases between. The CDR3 bases are TGTGCCAGCCGACAAGGTGCAACTAATGAAAAACTGTTTTTT. Its translation is CASRQGATNEKLFF. Filled out from reference TRBV18 and TRBJ1-4, the complete variable domain reads NAGVMQNPRHLVRRRGQEARLRCSPMKGHSHVYWYRQLPEEGLKFMVYLQKENIIDESGMPKERFSAEFPKEGPSILRIQQVVRGDSAAYFCASRQGATNEKLFFGSGTQLSVL.

The genes are TRBV6-5 and TRBJ1-1; TRBD1 aligns across 10 bases. The junction had 2 bases not matched to a gene; V was cut back by 0 bases and J by 4 bases. CDR3 length equals 15 residues. The germline gives CDR1 MNHEY, CDR2 SVGAGI. This CDR3 reads CASSYSTGGLTEAFF. For the CDR3, the DNA is TGTGCCAGCAGTTACTCGACAGGGGGCCTCACTGAAGCTTTCTTT.

V gene TRBV7-2 combines with J gene TRBJ1-4, with D tentatively TRBD1 (6 bases). Germline V gene data show CDR1 as SGHTA and CDR2 as FQGNSA. CDR3 length: 15 residues. The germline V and J ends were trimmed by 3 bases and 2 bases, with 10 bases remaining between them. CDR3 DNA: TGTGCCAGCAGCTTGAACAGGGTCACTAATGAAAAACTGTTTTTT. It is translated as CASSLNRVTNEKLFF.

The chain recombines TRBV2 with TRBJ1-4; D not certain. V was clipped by 7 bases and J by 6 bases, with 9 bases between them. The CDR3 consists of 12 residues. Germline CDR1 and CDR2: SNHLY and FYNNEI. The CDR3 is CASTGVDEKLFF. The DNA for the CDR3 is TGTGCCAGCACCGGGGTGGATGAAAAACTGTTTTTT.

The V and J genes are TRBV4-2 and TRBJ2-3; 14 bases map to TRBD2. The V gene's germline CDR1 is LGHNA and CDR2 YNFKEQ. The CDR3 loop spans 16 amino acids. V was clipped by 1 base and J by 4 bases; unmatched bases: 1. The CDR3 reads CASSQGLAGGPDTQYF. CDR3 nucleotide sequence: TGTGCCAGCAGCCAAGGACTAGCGGGGGGGCCAGATACGCAGTATTTT.